The source of this T cell receptor (beta chain) is a study of vaccination and CD4 T cells after COVID-19. About the study: Convalescent donors: six male, four female; seven Caucasian, two Asian, one multiracial, two Hispanic. The study drew post-COVID samples a median around 92 days after diagnosis (range 35 to 161).

The Oncomine TCR Beta short-read assay generated sequence data from the DNA of cultured CD4+ T cells. Genomic DNA was isolated from CD4+ T cells that had been cultured. Via MiXCR, TCRdb re-called the PCR reads, giving one row per CDR3 protein. The sample contains more than 1,500 distinct CDR3 sequences, less than 20% of which appear only once. This clonotype was seen more than once but under ten times. Its antigen is undetermined. Specified treatment: roughly ten-day PBMC culture with coronavirus spike peptide pools or control peptides (ViraFEST assay). One should note that the unexposed donor's CD4+ T cells were collected before the COVID-19 pandemic (2011-2018). Probes of unexposed-donor CD4+ T cells used SARS-CoV-2 S/N and four cold-coronavirus spikes (cells permitting). Source material: CD4+ T cells from blood, cultured in vitro. The clonotype was recovered from a human donor in good health.

CDR3: CAWTPTRTTEAFF. CDR3 nucleotides: TGTGCCTGGACACCTACCCGAACAACTGAAGCTTTCTTT. The rearrangement joins TRBV30 to TRBJ1-1, with D hard to call. Between the trimmed V and J ends, which lost 4 bases and 5 bases, there was a span of 14 bases. The CDR3 runs 13 residues. Germline V gene data show CDR1 as GTSNPN and CDR2 as SVGIG (reference sequence).